This is a list of T cell receptor beta chains from one sample in a study of OX40 agonist ivuxolimab in advanced cancers. Data came from immunoSEQ multiplex PCR; TCRdb stores just in-frame clones and leaves some out. In the table there are 35,000 to 55,000 clones, 80% of which are singletons. The sequencing here drew on CD4+ or CD8+ T cells sorted from blood, taken in a trial of the OX40 agonist ivuxolimab. All receptors derive from an adult with an advanced solid tumor such as melanoma, head and neck, liver or kidney cancer. CDR3s include the opening cysteine and the closing phenylalanine or tryptophan. A D gene is named only where the DNA matches it firmly.

D gene	V gene	CDR3 protein
TRBD1	TRBV27	CASSGTGRTDTQYF
TRBD1	TRBV6-6	CASSPRSGTDGSPLHF
TRBD2	TRBV6-1	CASSGPLAGDGDTQYF
.	TRBV6-6	CASKLNGYTF
TRBD1	TRBV10-3	CAMNGQGSGTEAFF
TRBD1	TRBV11-2	CASSAGQELYSNQPQHF
TRBD1	TRBV30	CAWSLGQRNQPQHF
.	TRBV7-2	CASSLAFTQPQHF
TRBD2	TRBV19	CASSIPSGSSSYNEQFF
TRBD2	TRBV4-1	CASMGGGPSEQFF
TRBD2	TRBV4-3	CASSQGTSGTYLEQYF
TRBD1	TRBV5-1	CASSRTGETNTEAFF